Below are 27 T cell receptor beta chains sequenced from a single sample in a study of T cell clonality in common variable immunodeficiency. The method was immunoSEQ multiplex PCR; TCRdb's version includes in-frame clones alone and lacks a portion of them. Recorded here are approximately 57,000 clones, none singletons. Input material: peripheral blood mononuclear cells. The receptors shown here come from a person aged 18 to 70 in good health.

CDR3 DNA (partial): TGTGCCATCAGTGACCCGCCTAGCGGGGGTATGGGTGAGACC. It is translated as CAISDPPSGGMGET. The entire CDR3 is CAISDPPSGGMGETQYF. V and J are TRBV10-3 and TRBJ2-5; 10 bases fit TRBD2. The DNA ends 3 residues before the CDR3 does, and the rest of the CDR3 is filled in from the germline J gene. The ends lost 3 bases at V and 5 bases at J; junction bases unmatched: 12. The CDR3 extends over 17 amino acids. Per the germline V gene, CDR1 is ENHRY and CDR2 is SYGVKD.

Concerning this clone: The read ends 3 residues shy of where the CDR3 ends; the end is completed using the germline J gene. This chain links TRBV20-1 with TRBJ1-1, with D possibly TRBD1 on 5 matching bases. The CDR3 covers 11 residues. The germline gives CDR1 DFQATT, CDR2 SNEGSKA (reference sequence). The CDR3 sequence is CRAQGNTEAFF. The CDR3 DNA, read in part, is TGCAGGGCTCAGGGTAACACTGAA.

The sample holds many counts of this clone. Relative to the germline gene, one junction end is altered; a read error may explain this. Read coverage stops 3 residues before the CDR3 terminus; the germline J gene supplies the remainder. This chain uses TRBV4-2 with TRBJ2-2; D is unresolved. Looked up from germline, CDR1 is LGHNA and CDR2 is YNFKEQ. CDR3 length: 14 residues. The CDR3 bases that were read are TGCGCCAGCAGCCAAGATTTCGGCACCGGGGAG. Translating it yields CASSQDFGTGE. The full CDR3 protein reads CASSQDFGTGELFF.

In its sample, this clone was seen many times. The CDR3 goes on 3 residues after the read ends, and that part is filled in from the germline J gene. The rearrangement joins TRBV5-1 to TRBJ2-5; tentative D call: TRBD1 (5 bases). Trimming removed 1 base from V and 4 bases from J, with 5 bases in between. Per germline, CDR1 SGHRS and CDR2 YFSETQ. The CDR3 runs to 12 residues. The DNA read from the CDR3 is TGCGCCAGCAGCTTGAGGGGAGAGACC. It specifies CASSLRGET. From start to end, the CDR3 is CASSLRGETQYF.

In its sample, this clone is medium-sized. The CDR3 end is not reached by the read, which stops 3 residues before it; the germline J gene fills it in. The V call is TRBV6-1, the J call TRBJ2-1, with 8 positions matching TRBD2. This CDR3 region has 15 residues. CDR1 MNHNS and CDR2 SASEGT come from the germline V gene. Trimming cost V 4 bases and J 2 bases; bases outside gene matches: 4. The CDR3 here is CASSGSAGAYNEQFF. The covered CDR3 bases are TGTGCCAGCAGTGGATCAGCGGGGGCCTACAATGAG.

Ten or more counts support this clone. Coverage ceases 3 residues before the CDR3 finishes, and the germline J gene fills in the end. This sequence joins TRBV15 and TRBJ2-3; TRBD2 matches at 12 bases. J gave up 6 bases and V 4 bases, and 5 bases lay outside the gene matches. In germline, CDR1 is LNHNV, CDR2 YYDKDF (reference sequence). The CDR3 runs to 15 residues. The CDR3 bases that were read are TGTGCCACCAGCACTTCGACTAGCGGGAGCGATACG. Translated, it gives CATSTSTSGSDT. The whole CDR3 is CATSTSTSGSDTQYF. Together with reference TRBV15 and TRBJ2-3, the CDR3 gives the full variable domain: DAMVIQNPRYQVTQFGKPVTLSCSQTLNHNVMYWYQQKSSQAPKLLFHYYDKDFNNEADTPDNFQSRRPNTSFCFLDIRSPGLGDTAMYLCATSTSTSGSDTQYFGPGTRLTVL.

This clone was found many times. The missing CDR3 end, 3 residues past where the read stops, is filled in from the germline J gene. The J gene is TRBJ1-5, the V gene TRBV10-3, with D hard to call. Germline assignment: CDR1 ENHRY and CDR2 SYGVKD. This CDR3 contains 14 residues. V dropped 3 bases and J dropped 7 bases, with 13 bases sitting between them. CDR3 loop: CAISDKPLRQPQHF. The part of the CDR3 DNA that was read is TGTGCCATCAGTGACAAGCCCCTCCGGCAGCCC.

This clone was recorded at least ten times. The CDR3 goes on 3 residues after the read ends, and that part is filled in from the germline J gene. The V call is TRBV11-2, the J call TRBJ1-2; the match to TRBD1 covers 10 bases. This CDR3 spans 15 amino acids. V was pared by 5 bases and J by 4 bases, with 7 bases of the junction left unmatched. The germline CDR1 and CDR2 sequences are SGHAT and FQNNGV. The part of the CDR3 DNA that was read is TGTGCCAGCAGCCACCGGGACAGGGGCCTCTATGGC. The encoded protein is CASSHRDRGLYG. The whole CDR3 is CASSHRDRGLYGYTF. Full variable domain (missing parts from reference TRBV11-2 and TRBJ1-2): EAGVAQSPRYKIIEKRQSVAFWCNPISGHATLYWYQQILGQGPKLLIQFQNNGVVDDSQLPKDRFSAERLKGVDSTLKIQPAKLEDSAVYLCASSHRDRGLYGYTFGSGTRLTVV.

This clone was detected many times. The read ends 3 residues shy of where the CDR3 ends; the end is completed using the germline J gene. This rearrangement joins TRBV30 to TRBJ1-1; D is ambiguous. The CDR3 loop spans 12 amino acids. V lost 4 bases and J 1 base, leaving 7 bases between the germline ends. Looked up from germline, CDR1 is GTSNPN and CDR2 is SVGIG (reference sequence). CDR3 DNA (partial): TGTGCCTGGAACCCAGGGAACACTGAA. It encodes CAWNPGNTE. The full CDR3 is CAWNPGNTEAFF.

This clone was seen a handful of times. The CDR3 goes on 3 residues after the read ends, and that part is filled in from the germline J gene. The chain couples TRBV7-3 to TRBJ1-2, with no clear D. Germline CDR1 and CDR2: SGHTA and FQGTGA. CDR3 length equals 15 residues. CDR3 DNA, as far as it was read: TGTGCCAGCAGCTTAGGGCTAGCGGAGGGAGATACC. Encoded protein: CASSLGLAEGDT. The entire CDR3 protein reads CASSLGLAEGDTYTF. Combining the CDR3 with reference TRBV7-3 and TRBJ1-2 gives the whole variable domain GAGVSQTPSNKVTEKGKYVELRCDPISGHTALYWYRQSLGQGPEFLIYFQGTGAADDSGLPNDRFFAVRPEGSVSTLKIQRTERGDSAVYLCASSLGLAEGDTYTFGSGTRLTVV.

This clone was detected many times. The CDR3 is cut off 3 residues early in the read; its end comes from the germline J gene. V and J are TRBV4-1 and TRBJ1-4; possible D gene TRBD1, 5 bases. The CDR3 has 16 residues. The V gene lost 1 base and the J gene lost 8 bases, with 17 bases spanning the gap. Germline CDR1 and CDR2: MGHRA and YSYEKL. The sequenced part of the CDR3 DNA is TGCGCCAGCAGCCAAGGTGGTTCGGGGGACGAGGAAAAA. It specifies CASSQGGSGDEEK. The full CDR3 protein reads CASSQGGSGDEEKLFF.

This clone occurred many times. The CDR3 is CASSLSAGAAQETQYF. The CDR3 bases that were read are TGTGCCAGCAGCTTATCTGCGGGAGCGGCCCAAGAGACC. The chain couples TRBV7-3 to TRBJ2-5; 7 bases match TRBD2. The read is 3 residues too short to cover the CDR3 end, so that end is filled in from the germline J gene. Germline V gene lookup returns CDR1 SGHTA and CDR2 FQGTGA. V lost 2 bases and J lost 1; bases outside the gene matches: 7. The CDR3 loop spans 16 amino acids.

Concerning this clone itself: Sequencing ends 3 residues short of the CDR3 end; the germline J gene provides the rest. The V and J genes are TRBV7-7 and TRBJ2-1; D might be TRBD2 (6 bases). The CDR3 totals 14 residues. Germline-derived CDR1 and CDR2 are SSHAT and FNYEAQ (reference sequence). V lost 6 bases, J lost 5 bases, and 14 bases lay in between. The CDR3 bases that were read are TGTGCCAGCAGTCCGGGACTGCTTAACAATGAG. Translating gives CASSPGLLNNE. The CDR3, in full, reads CASSPGLLNNEQFF.

This clone was picked up many times. The sequence runs out 3 residues before the end of the CDR3; the remainder is reconstructed from the germline J gene. This sequence joins TRBV20-1 and TRBJ2-2, with 9 bases that match TRBD1. The CDR3 spans 15 residues. CDR1 DFQATT and CDR2 SNEGSKA come from the germline V gene (reference sequence). The CDR3 bases that were read are TGCAGTGCTAGGTCCGGGACAGGGAGGAATTCACCG. This gives the protein CSARSGTGRNSP. The entire CDR3 is CSARSGTGRNSPLFF.

This clone occurred many times. The CDR3: CASSWDRDYEQYF. The DNA read from the CDR3 is TGTGCCAGCAGCTGGGACAGGGACTACGAG. The V and J genes are TRBV5-6 and TRBJ2-7; 9 bases match TRBD1. The read ends 3 residues before the CDR3 terminus; that terminus is restored from the germline J gene. V lost 3 bases, J lost 3 bases, and 1 base stayed unmatched. In germline, CDR1 is SGHDT, CDR2 YYEEEE. The CDR3 covers 13 residues. The variable domain in full, with the rest retrieved from reference TRBV5-6 and TRBJ2-7, is DAGVTQSPTHLIKTRGQQVTLRCSPKSGHDTVSWYQQALGQGPQFIFQYYEEEERQRGNFPDRFSGHQFPNYSSELNVNALLLGDSALYLCASSWDRDYEQYFGPGTRLTVT.

This clone has a count of ten or more. The read stops 3 residues short of the end of the CDR3; the missing end is completed from the germline J gene. The V gene is TRBV5-1, the J gene TRBJ1-1, with D perhaps TRBD1 (6 bases). V gave up 4 bases and J gave up 2 bases, with 27 bases separating them. CDR3 length: 19 amino acids. The germline CDR1 and CDR2 sequences are SGHRS and YFSETQ. The part of the CDR3 DNA that was read is TGCGCCAGCAGCGATGGGACAACCGGGAGCTCAATTCGAAACACTGAA. Protein product: CASSDGTTGSSIRNTE. The whole CDR3 sequence is CASSDGTTGSSIRNTEAFF.

This clone was counted many times. The read gets to within 3 residues of the CDR3 end, and the germline J gene fills in the rest. The chain recombines TRBV5-6 with TRBJ1-1; a weak D match, TRBD1 (6 bases). The CDR3 length is 13 residues. Germline loops: CDR1 SGHDT, CDR2 YYEEEE. The CDR3 sequence is CASSVPTGSRAFF. The part of the CDR3 DNA that was read is TGTGCCAGCAGCGTCCCGACAGGCTCTAGA.

This clone was detected many times. The CDR3 goes on 3 residues after the read ends, and that part is filled in from the germline J gene. The chain combines TRBV6-2 or TRBV6-3 with TRBJ1-5; no reliable D call. The CDR3 covers 12 residues. V gave up 0 bases and J gave up 6 bases, with 3 bases separating them. CDR1 is MNHEY, CDR2 SVGEGT, per germline. Here the CDR3 reads CASSYSAQPQHF. CDR3 DNA (partial): TGTGCCAGCAGTTACTCGGCTCAGCCC.

This clone was recorded at least ten times. The read terminates 3 residues before the CDR3 end, so the remaining end is supplied by the germline J gene. The chain recombines TRBV7-6 with TRBJ1-2, with 9 nucleotides matching TRBD1. V dropped 4 bases and J dropped 6; count of bases not matched to a gene: 12. The V gene's germline CDR1 is SGHVS and CDR2 FNYEAQ. CDR3 length: 16 residues. The CDR3 loop is CASSWLPGQGSDGYTF. CDR3 bases read: TGTGCCAGCAGCTGGTTACCGGGACAGGGATCCGATGGC.

This clone has at least ten counts. At one end, the junction sequence differs from germline, possibly due to a read error. The CDR3 end is not reached by the read, which stops 3 residues before it; the germline J gene fills it in. The chain employs TRBV4-2 and TRBJ1-2; possible D gene TRBD1, 5 bases. The CDR3 sequence is 16 residues long. Germline V gives CDR1 LGHNA, CDR2 YNFKEQ. The CDR3 DNA, read in part, is TGCGCCAGCAGCCAAGAAAGAAGTCCAGGGATCTATGGC. Translating it yields CASSQERSPGIYG. The entire CDR3 sequence reads CASSQERSPGIYGYTF.

This clone was counted at least ten times. CDR3: CASSLGLGENIQYF. Incomplete CDR3 DNA: TGTGCCAGCAGCTTGGGGCTCGGGGAAAACATT. V and J are TRBV5-5 and TRBJ2-4; maybe TRBD2 (5 bases). The missing CDR3 end, 3 residues past where the read stops, is filled in from the germline J gene. This CDR3 is built from 14 residues. Germline V gene data show CDR1 as SGHKS and CDR2 as YYEKEE (reference sequence). Trimming cost V 0 bases and J 5 bases, with 9 bases left between them.

This clone was seen many times. The sequenced fragment ends 3 residues before the CDR3 boundary, so the rest is inferred from the germline J gene. The V gene is TRBV6-2 or TRBV6-3, the J gene TRBJ2-1, with D possibly matching TRBD2 (5 bases). The V end lost 3 bases, the J end lost 7 bases, and 19 bases lay between the germline ends. This CDR3 has 16 amino acids. Germline V CDR1 and CDR2: MNHEY, SVGEGT. The CDR3 is CASSYEGTVYMNEQFF. CDR3 bases read: TGTGCCAGCAGTTATGAGGGCACCGTCTACATGAATGAG.

There are a few counts of this clone. The read ends 3 residues early relative to the CDR3; the germline J gene fills the gap. The chain has TRBV30 and TRBJ1-2; 12 nucleotides align to TRBD1. Germline V CDR1 and CDR2: GTSNPN, SVGIG (reference sequence). The CDR3 contains 14 residues. Incomplete CDR3 DNA: TGTGCCTGGAGTGTCGGGACAGGGGGCTGGGAC. This translates into CAWSVGTGGWD. The whole CDR3 is CAWSVGTGGWDYTF.

This clone was counted ten times or more. The read falls 3 residues short of the CDR3 end, and the missing part is taken from the germline J gene. J is TRBJ2-1 and V is TRBV7-9; 8 bases agree with TRBD1. V lost 6 bases to trimming and J lost 6 bases; unmatched junction nucleotides: 10. CDR1 is SEHNR and CDR2 is FQNEAQ in the germline V gene (reference sequence). This CDR3 is built from 15 residues. The sequenced CDR3 bases are TGTGCCAGCAGTACCGGGACAGGCCCCGGCAATGAG. This encodes CASSTGTGPGNE. From start to end, the CDR3 is CASSTGTGPGNEQFF.

The table lists this clone with a few counts. The CDR3 end lies 3 residues beyond the end of the read and is filled in from the germline J gene. The gene calls are TRBV30 and TRBJ1-2; no reliable D call. The CDR3 extends over 13 amino acids. The germline V gene encodes CDR1 GTSNPN and CDR2 SVGIG (reference sequence). The CDR3 loop is CAWSVGDYNDYTF. CDR3 bases read: TGTGCCTGGAGTGTAGGTGACTACAATGAC.

This clone was found many times. The read halts 3 residues ahead of the CDR3 end, with the missing end drawn from the germline J gene. The chain joins TRBV19 to TRBJ1-1; the D is unclear. The CDR3 is 14 amino acids. The germline V gene encodes CDR1 LNHDA and CDR2 SQIVND (reference sequence). Trimming shortened V by 10 bases and J by 5 bases, and 20 bases separated the two germline ends. The CDR3 DNA, read in part, is TGTGCCACCGCCTCAGTCGAACGAATGACTGAA. As protein: CATASVERMTE. The full CDR3 sequence reads CATASVERMTEAFF.

At least ten counts were recorded for this clone. The CDR3 end falls 3 residues outside the read, so it is completed with the germline J gene. The rearrangement links TRBV4-1 to TRBJ2-2, with TRBD1 matching over 9 bases. This CDR3 has 18 residues. Per germline, CDR1 MGHRA and CDR2 YSYEKL. The part of the CDR3 DNA that was read is TGCGCCAGCAGCCCCCCCCTTAGACAGGGGGTCGGGAGACGGAAG. Translated, it gives CASSPPLRQGVGRRK. The entire CDR3 sequence reads CASSPPLRQGVGRRKLFF.